This T cell receptor (beta chain) appears in the sequencing data of a study of T cells in Graves' hyperthyroidism and ophthalmopathy. Overall study findings and caveats: Blood also showed most of the thyroid clonotypes that were expanded above 0.001.

This clonotype has ten or more counts. Its antigen is unidentified. TCR beta CDR3 regions were amplified from RNA. In the first-round RT-PCR of the TCR CDR3, the HTBI primer set was used. Each CDR3 protein gets one entry after TCRdb re-called the multiplex PCR reads with MiXCR. The sample carries over 500,000 distinct CDR3 sequences, 12% to 15% recorded once. Germline assignment: CDR1 SGHRS and CDR2 YFSETQ. V lost 1 base to trimming and J lost 0 bases; unmatched junction nucleotides: 1. The CDR3 has 15 residues. 10 ml of fresh peripheral blood supplied the PBMCs. The clonotype comes from a middle-aged woman with Graves' hyperthyroidism. The chain links TRBV5-1 to TRBJ2-1; TRBD2 agrees at 7 bases. The sample comprised blood. The CDR3 sequence: CASSLSSGSYNEQFF. The CDR3 coding sequence is TGCGCCAGCAGCTTGTCTAGCGGCTCCTACAATGAGCAGTTCTTC.